This T cell receptor (beta chain) was profiled in a study of blood T cell repertoires in COVID-19. Across the study: Two negative PCRs, clearance, or symptom resolution characterized the recovered Cohort 3 donors.

Participants were aged roughly 18 to 89 years, lived in over 20 US areas, and enrolled virtually. Cohort placement rested on clinical history that participants reported themselves. As processed by the authors: Reference gene primer amplification in the assay estimated nucleated cell counts. The repertoire was sequenced with immunoSEQ multiplex PCR; TCRdb's copy has only in-frame clones and lacks some. Clone size and V and J calls were adopted from that table, with D and trimming inferred from the DNA. The data hold approximately 240,000 clones, with roughly 90% observed a single time. This CDR3 comprises 14 residues. V was clipped by 3 bases and J by 6 bases, with 9 bases between them. Germline CDR1 reads MNHEY; CDR2 reads SMNVEV (reference sequence).

The source of this sequence is a woman between 50 and 59 years old in a cohort exposed to, infected with or recovered from COVID-19 (not recorded which). The chain uses TRBV27 and TRBJ1-6; a possible D gene is TRBD1 (6 bases). The specimen was PBMCs or T cells enriched from blood (not recorded which). The CDR3, as DNA: TGTGCCAGCAGTTTCCAGGGGAGTAATTCACCCCTCCACTTT. Translation: CASSFQGSNSPLHF.